This record looks at one TCR beta chain sequence and its context. This clonotype was found many times. Its binding antigen is unknown. No base-level quality is on record; no much larger clone is a single base apart. The sample is drawn from a study of T cells after yellow fever vaccination (dated 2019 in TCRdb). General notes on the study: The SMART-Seq v4 Ultra Low Input RNA kit was used to prepare libraries from fractions with low cell numbers. To follow T-cell clones before and after primary and booster YFV17D yellow fever vaccination, bulk TCR alpha and beta repertoires were sequenced over time. The cohort comprised two healthy male donors, one aged 18 to 30 and one aged 30 to 39 years. Blood was drawn at multiple timepoints before and after primary and secondary immunization, with bulk PBMC replicates and cell subsets isolated.

What the work shows at the level of the full study, not this receptor alone: The secondary T-cell response was found to be weaker but faster than the primary response, with a peak reached on day 5 rather than on day 15. Computational filtering was required because FACS-sorted repertoires could contain abundant contaminating clonotypes from the bulk population. A small share of clonotypes was detected in both CD4 and CD8 compartments, with the overlap likely arising from convergent recombination. After the booster, most clones that had expanded after primary vaccination were detected again (almost 97% of CD4 and over 75% of CD8), suggesting broad maintenance of memory. Because only two donors were included in the study, the extent to which the findings can be generalized is limited.

The CDR3 has 11 amino acids, counting the end cysteine and phenylalanine. The CDR3 DNA has 33 bases and is translated from base 1. In the germline V gene (reference sequence), CDR1 corresponds to SEHNR and CDR2 to FQNEAQ. V gives up 4 bases and J gives up 5 bases, and the segment between their germline ends measures 5 bases. What the treatment or condition label conveys for this sample: live attenuated yellow fever vaccine strain. At every blood-draw timepoint, two biological replicates of bulk PBMCs were collected. PBMCs were isolated from peripheral blood using a standard Ficoll-Paque protocol. RNA was extracted with TriZol from bulk PBMCs, CD4 and CD8 fractions, and dextramer-positive and dextramer-negative fractions. Synthesis of TCR cDNA relied on 5'RACE template switching, a step that introduced a universal primer site along with unique molecular identifiers. Priming of cDNA synthesis was performed from both the TCR alpha and TCR beta constant segments. Two PCR steps were used to amplify libraries, with sample barcodes and sequencing adapters being added in the second step. Sequencing of libraries was done on Illumina HiSeq 2500 (2x100 bp) or NovaSeq (2x150 bp). As for the authors' bioinformatics: Demultiplexing of reads and collapsing into UMI consensus sequences were performed with MIGEC, and V(D)J alignment was carried out with MiXCR. Vaccine-responding clonotypes were defined with edgeR using replicate PBMC samples, requiring FDR below 0.01 and a log2 fold change above 5 up to day 15. Each bulk clonotype was labeled CD4 or CD8 based on which sequenced repertoire, CD4 or CD8, contained the clonotype at higher abundance. Using fastp at Q25 and MiXCR, TCRdb reprocessed the public reads and kept productive beta chains. Rows are unified per CDR3 protein, each entry keeping the most common DNA and genes. For this entry, the V and J calls and clone size follow TCRdb and not the study's own pipeline. For this sample the table gives about 370,000 distinct CDR3 sequences, of which around 10% were detected only once. The top ten constitute around 18% of the sample.

This receptor was taken from a man aged 18 to 29 who received the YFV17D yellow fever vaccine. The sample consisted of PBMCs, taken on the day of the first yellow fever vaccination. The chain is made from TRBV7-9 and TRBJ1-1, with the D segment identity uncertain. CDR3 region: CASSSGTEAFF. The nucleotide sequence reads as follows: TGTGCCAGCAGCTCGGGGACTGAAGCTTTCTTT.